The entry below gives a single T cell receptor (beta chain) sequence along with its context. The CDR3 spans 15 residues. Per the germline V gene, CDR1 is MGHRA and CDR2 is YSYEKL. The V segment lost 5 bases and the J segment 4 bases; nucleotides outside the gene matches: 11. The data were taken from a study of T cell changes during pregnancy in multiple sclerosis. TCRdb's copy holds only in-frame clones and misses some; the assay was immunoSEQ multiplex PCR. This repertoire shows about 99,000 clones, 90% to 95% found once; its top ten account for around 0.99%. Material: peripheral blood, obtained after pregnancy. V is TRBV4-1 and J is TRBJ2-7; 7 nucleotides line up with TRBD1. The clonotype originates from a female donor with multiple sclerosis, enrolled in a pregnancy study. The CDR3 is CASSYTLQGKYEQYF. CDR3 nucleotide sequence: TGCGCCAGCAGCTATACACTACAGGGGAAGTACGAGCAGTACTTC.